A selection of T cell receptor beta chains follows, all from one sample in a study of OX40 agonist ivuxolimab in advanced cancers. Produced via immunoSEQ multiplex PCR; TCRdb's table is partial and in-frame only. Of tens of thousands of clones in the sample, about 90% were seen once. The sequences come from CD4+ or CD8+ T cells sorted from blood, collected in a trial of the OX40 agonist ivuxolimab. The receptors here all came from an adult with an advanced solid tumor such as melanoma, head and neck, liver or kidney cancer. Both conserved end residues are part of each CDR3. Each record gives: clone size, V gene, J gene, D gene, CDR3 DNA, CDR3 protein. D genes are given only for firm matches. Expanded clones are given a class, and other clones once, few, many or no size at all.

clone size: once; V gene: TRBV25-1; J gene: TRBJ2-2; D gene: TRBD1; CDR3 DNA: TGTGCCAGCAAAGCAGCCGGGACAGGGCGGACCGGGGAGCTGTTTTTT; CDR3 protein: CASKAAGTGRTGELFF
clone size: -; V gene: TRBV7-2; J gene: TRBJ2-3; D gene: TRBD1; CDR3 DNA: TGTGCCAGCAGCCTGCCACAGGGGAATACAGATACGCAGTATTTT; CDR3 protein: CASSLPQGNTDTQYF
clone size: -; V gene: TRBV19; J gene: TRBJ2-7; D gene: -; CDR3 DNA: TGTGCCAGTAAGGGCAGCTACGAGCAGTACTTC; CDR3 protein: CASKGSYEQYF
clone size: once; V gene: TRBV30; J gene: TRBJ1-1; D gene: -; CDR3 DNA: TGTGCCTGGAGTAACGGGGATGATGCTTTCTTT; CDR3 protein: CAWSNGDDAFF
clone size: -; V gene: TRBV5-4; J gene: TRBJ2-1; D gene: -; CDR3 DNA: TGTGCCAGCAGCTCGCGCGAGGGGGGGTACAATGAGCAGTTCTTC; CDR3 protein: CASSSREGGYNEQFF
clone size: -; V gene: TRBV7-6; J gene: TRBJ2-3; D gene: -; CDR3 DNA: TGTGCCAGCAGCTACCTGTCGGCCAGCGATACGCAGTATTTT; CDR3 protein: CASSYLSASDTQYF
clone size: -; V gene: TRBV27; J gene: TRBJ2-7; D gene: TRBD1; CDR3 DNA: TGTGCCAGCAGTTTCTCGCCGGGACAGGTAAACTACGAGCAGTACTTC; CDR3 protein: CASSFSPGQVNYEQYF
clone size: -; V gene: TRBV5-6; J gene: TRBJ2-2; D gene: TRBD2; CDR3 DNA: TGTGCCAGCAGCTTTAGGTTGGGCCCGGGGGGAGTCACCGGGGAGCTGTTTTTT; CDR3 protein: CASSFRLGPGGVTGELFF
clone size: -; V gene: TRBV7-8; J gene: TRBJ2-1; D gene: -; CDR3 DNA: TGTGCCAGCAGCCGTCCGGCGGTGGTAGAGCAGTTCTTC; CDR3 protein: CASSRPAVVEQFF
clone size: -; V gene: TRBV28; J gene: TRBJ2-4; D gene: -; CDR3 DNA: TGTGCCAGCAGTTTTCCCTCTTCGGGGGAACTAGCCAAAAACATTCAGTACTTC; CDR3 protein: CASSFPSSGELAKNIQYF
clone size: -; V gene: TRBV28; J gene: TRBJ1-5; D gene: -; CDR3 DNA: TGTGCCAGCAAGCGTGGGGGTAATCAGCCCCAGCATTTT; CDR3 protein: CASKRGGNQPQHF
clone size: -; V gene: TRBV7-8; J gene: TRBJ2-1; D gene: -; CDR3 DNA: TGTGCCAGCAGCTTAGCTAGCGGTTCCCGGGTTGAGCAGTTCTTC; CDR3 protein: CASSLASGSRVEQFF
clone size: -; V gene: TRBV5-6; J gene: TRBJ1-3; D gene: -; CDR3 DNA: TGTGCCAGCAGCGCGCCTGGAAACACCATATATTTT; CDR3 protein: CASSAPGNTIYF
clone size: -; V gene: TRBV7-7; J gene: TRBJ2-1; D gene: -; CDR3 DNA: TGTGCTAGCAGGCCAATGACTCCCCCAGGGCAGTTCTTC; CDR3 protein: CASRPMTPPGQFF
clone size: once; V gene: TRBV6-5; J gene: TRBJ1-5; D gene: -; CDR3 DNA: TGTGCCAGCAGTCTGACAGGACCCAATCAGCCCCAGCATTTT; CDR3 protein: CASSLTGPNQPQHF
clone size: -; V gene: TRBV7-9; J gene: TRBJ1-1; D gene: -; CDR3 DNA: TGTGCCAGCAACTCCAATGGGAACACTGAAGCTTTCTTT; CDR3 protein: CASNSNGNTEAFF
clone size: -; V gene: TRBV5-1; J gene: TRBJ2-1; D gene: TRBD2; CDR3 DNA: TGCGCCAGCAGCTTGGGCGCTCTAGCGGGAACCTACAATGAGCAGTTCTTC; CDR3 protein: CASSLGALAGTYNEQFF
clone size: -; V gene: TRBV19; J gene: TRBJ2-4; D gene: -; CDR3 DNA: TGTGCCAGTAGCAGGGAGGACATTCAGTACTTC; CDR3 protein: CASSREDIQYF
clone size: -; V gene: TRBV27; J gene: TRBJ2-7; D gene: TRBD1; CDR3 DNA: TGTGCCAGCAGTTCACAGGGGGACGAGCAGTACTTC; CDR3 protein: CASSSQGDEQYF
clone size: few; V gene: TRBV7-2; J gene: TRBJ2-7; D gene: TRBD1; CDR3 DNA: TGTGCCAGCAGCTCGCCCTGGACAGGGCACTACGAGCAGTACTTC; CDR3 protein: CASSSPWTGHYEQYF
clone size: -; V gene: TRBV7-2; J gene: TRBJ2-7; D gene: TRBD2; CDR3 DNA: TGTGCCAGCAGCCCCTGGGGTAGCGGGAGACCCCTTGGCGAGCAGTACTTC; CDR3 protein: CASSPWGSGRPLGEQYF
clone size: -; V gene: TRBV5-8; J gene: TRBJ2-5; D gene: -; CDR3 DNA: TGTGCCAGCAGCACCGCCCGGATGGGGGAAGAGACCCAGTACTTC; CDR3 protein: CASSTARMGEETQYF
clone size: -; V gene: TRBV7-8; J gene: TRBJ2-7; D gene: -; CDR3 DNA: TGTGCCAGCAGCTTTGGGTTGCGTGGCGAGCAGTACTTC; CDR3 protein: CASSFGLRGEQYF
clone size: -; V gene: TRBV11-2; J gene: TRBJ2-7; D gene: TRBD2; CDR3 DNA: TGTGCCAGCAGCTTAGACAGGACTAGCGGGAGAGTAAATTCTCTCGAGCAGTACTTC; CDR3 protein: CASSLDRTSGRVNSLEQYF
clone size: -; V gene: TRBV28; J gene: TRBJ1-1; D gene: -; CDR3 DNA: TGTGCCAGCAGAGATGGGGGGATGGGGGACACTGAAGCTTTCTTT; CDR3 protein: CASRDGGMGDTEAFF
clone size: -; V gene: TRBV5-1; J gene: TRBJ1-2; D gene: TRBD1; CDR3 DNA: TGCGCCAGCAGCTTAGACAGGGCAGACTATGGCTACACCTTC; CDR3 protein: CASSLDRADYGYTF
clone size: -; V gene: TRBV27; J gene: TRBJ2-3; D gene: TRBD2; CDR3 DNA: TGTGCCAGCAGTTTTAGCGGGAGGGTTAAAGATACGCAGTATTTT; CDR3 protein: CASSFSGRVKDTQYF
clone size: -; V gene: TRBV6-1; J gene: TRBJ1-3; D gene: -; CDR3 DNA: TGTGCCAGCAGTGACCGCCACTCTGGAAACACCATATATTTT; CDR3 protein: CASSDRHSGNTIYF
clone size: -; V gene: TRBV2; J gene: TRBJ2-2; D gene: TRBD2; CDR3 DNA: TGTGCCAGCAGTACTAGCGGGAGGAACACCGGGGAGCTGTTTTTT; CDR3 protein: CASSTSGRNTGELFF
clone size: -; V gene: TRBV6-6; J gene: TRBJ2-7; D gene: TRBD2; CDR3 DNA: TGTGCCAGCAGTGGACTAGCGGGAGGTTCCTACGAGCAGTACTTC; CDR3 protein: CASSGLAGGSYEQYF
clone size: -; V gene: TRBV15; J gene: TRBJ1-4; D gene: -; CDR3 DNA: TGTGCCACCAGCAGACGGAGGGCGGATGTTGAAAAACTGTTTTTT; CDR3 protein: CATSRRRADVEKLFF
clone size: -; V gene: TRBV28; J gene: TRBJ2-1; D gene: -; CDR3 DNA: TGTGCCAGCAGTTTTTTTCGGGACTACAATGAGCAGTTCTTC; CDR3 protein: CASSFFRDYNEQFF
clone size: -; V gene: TRBV27; J gene: TRBJ2-1; D gene: TRBD2; CDR3 DNA: TGTGCCAGCAGCAAAGGTGGGGGGGGGCAGTTCTTC; CDR3 protein: CASSKGGGGQFF
clone size: few; V gene: TRBV9; J gene: TRBJ1-1; D gene: -; CDR3 DNA: TGTGCCAGCAGCGCTCATGTGAACACTGAAGCTTTCTTT; CDR3 protein: CASSAHVNTEAFF
clone size: -; V gene: TRBV6-6; J gene: TRBJ2-5; D gene: TRBD2; CDR3 DNA: TGTGCCAGCAGTCTCGGGACTAGCGGGAGTAGGGAGACCCAGTACTTC; CDR3 protein: CASSLGTSGSRETQYF
clone size: -; V gene: TRBV7-7; J gene: TRBJ2-7; D gene: TRBD2; CDR3 DNA: TGTGCTAGCAGCTTAGGGTCAGCGGGAGGGTACTCCTACGAGCAGTACTTC; CDR3 protein: CASSLGSAGGYSYEQYF
clone size: -; V gene: TRBV7-9; J gene: TRBJ2-7; D gene: -; CDR3 DNA: TGTGCCAGCAGCCAAGGCATGCGGGACCGCTACGAGCAGTACTTC; CDR3 protein: CASSQGMRDRYEQYF
clone size: -; V gene: TRBV9; J gene: TRBJ2-7; D gene: -; CDR3 DNA: TGTGCCAGCAGCGTAGACTCGGGACACAAGTACGAGCAGTACTTC; CDR3 protein: CASSVDSGHKYEQYF
clone size: -; V gene: TRBV29-1; J gene: TRBJ1-4; D gene: -; CDR3 DNA: TGCAGCGTGGTGGACAAAAAGTCGGGTGAAAAACTGTTTTTT; CDR3 protein: CSVVDKKSGEKLFF
clone size: -; V gene: TRBV2; J gene: TRBJ2-1; D gene: TRBD2; CDR3 DNA: TGTGCCAGCAAGGTCGGACTAGTTTCGGGTTACAATGAGCAGTTCTTC; CDR3 protein: CASKVGLVSGYNEQFF
clone size: -; V gene: TRBV4-3; J gene: TRBJ1-2; D gene: -; CDR3 DNA: TGCGCCAGCAGCCAAGAAGGGGCCAGATATGGCTACACCTTC; CDR3 protein: CASSQEGARYGYTF
clone size: -; V gene: TRBV14; J gene: TRBJ2-6; D gene: -; CDR3 DNA: TGTGCCAGCAGCCAATGGGGGGCCTCTGGGGCCAACGTCCTGACTTTC; CDR3 protein: CASSQWGASGANVLTF
clone size: -; V gene: TRBV6-6; J gene: TRBJ2-2; D gene: -; CDR3 DNA: TGTGCCAGCAGCCTAAGGGACTCCTGGTCGGAGCTGTTTTTT; CDR3 protein: CASSLRDSWSELFF
clone size: -; V gene: TRBV5-6; J gene: TRBJ1-3; D gene: -; CDR3 DNA: TGTGCCAGCAGCCCAAGCCGGGGGGCGCGGGGAAACACCATATATTTT; CDR3 protein: CASSPSRGARGNTIYF
clone size: -; V gene: TRBV6-1; J gene: TRBJ2-1; D gene: TRBD2; CDR3 DNA: TGTGCCAGCAGTGGACTAGCGGGAGAAATTGAGCAGTTCTTC; CDR3 protein: CASSGLAGEIEQFF
clone size: -; V gene: TRBV5-1; J gene: TRBJ1-5; D gene: -; CDR3 DNA: TGCGCCAGCAGCTTGGCCGGGGGCGGGCAGCCCCAGCATTTT; CDR3 protein: CASSLAGGGQPQHF
clone size: -; V gene: TRBV30; J gene: TRBJ2-1; D gene: -; CDR3 DNA: TGTGCCTGGGACAGGTTATCCTACAATGAGCAGTTCTTC; CDR3 protein: CAWDRLSYNEQFF
clone size: -; V gene: TRBV5-4; J gene: TRBJ1-5; D gene: -; CDR3 DNA: TGTGCCAGCAGCTTGGGGACCTCGGGGAATCAGCCCCAGCATTTT; CDR3 protein: CASSLGTSGNQPQHF